The rows below give T cell receptor beta chains drawn from one sample of a study of cytomegalovirus exposure and HLA in healthy donors. Measured with immunoSEQ multiplex PCR; TCRdb has only the in-frame clones, and not every one. The sample records around 200,000 clones, 65% to 90% being singletons. What was sequenced was PBMCs. The source is a girl aged 2-15 years in good health and CMV-seropositive. Each CDR3 is given with its conserved first and last residue. D genes are given only for firm matches. Size values are once, few and many counts, or a class for expanded clones, and some rows have none.

d_gene	v_gene	j_gene	abundance	CDR3aa	CDR3nt
.	TRBV6-6	TRBJ2-3	.	CASSYRGDTQYF	TGTGCCAGCAGTTACAGGGGAGATACGCAGTATTTT
.	TRBV28	TRBJ2-7	.	CASSANFYEQYF	TGTGCCAGCAGTGCCAACTTCTACGAGCAGTACTTC
TRBD1	TRBV9	TRBJ1-2	.	CASSVAQGAWYGYTF	TGTGCCAGCAGCGTAGCTCAGGGGGCATGGTATGGCTACACCTTC
TRBD1	TRBV30	TRBJ2-5	.	CAWSLGTGQTQYF	TGTGCCTGGAGTCTAGGGACAGGGCAGACCCAGTACTTC
TRBD2	TRBV6-1	TRBJ2-2	.	CASSVAGLTGELFF	TGTGCCAGCAGTGTAGCGGGGCTCACCGGGGAGCTGTTTTTT
.	TRBV5-4	TRBJ1-6	once	CASSLGHSYNSPLHF	TGTGCCAGCAGCTTGGGACACTCCTATAATTCACCCCTCCACTTT
.	TRBV29-1	TRBJ1-1	.	CSVGATEAFF	TGCAGCGTGGGGGCTACTGAAGCTTTCTTT
TRBD1	TRBV30	TRBJ1-5	once	CAWSATAGTGGYYSNQPQHF	TGTGCCTGGAGTGCCACCGCCGGGACAGGGGGCTATTATAGCAATCAGCCCCAGCATTTT
.	TRBV6-1	TRBJ1-1	few	CASSEAREAFF	TGTGCCAGCAGTGAAGCGCGCGAAGCTTTCTTT
.	TRBV6-6	TRBJ2-1	.	CASSYDRLNEQFF	TGTGCCAGCAGTTATGACAGACTCAATGAGCAGTTCTTC
.	TRBV6-5	TRBJ1-1	.	CASSYSGHTEAFF	TGTGCCAGCAGTTATAGCGGGCACACTGAAGCTTTCTTT
TRBD2	TRBV30	TRBJ2-5	.	CAWSVISGRMKTQYF	TGTGCCTGGAGTGTCATTAGCGGGAGAATGAAGACCCAGTACTTC
TRBD2	TRBV5-1	TRBJ2-1	.	CASSLIAGEDEQFF	TGCGCCAGCAGCTTGATAGCGGGAGAGGATGAGCAGTTCTTC
.	TRBV4-1	TRBJ1-5	.	CASSQVLSVGYASPNQPQHF	TGCGCCAGCAGCCAAGTTTTAAGCGTCGGTTACGCAAGTCCAAATCAGCCCCAGCATTTT
TRBD1	TRBV30	TRBJ1-4	few	CAWNTGADEKLFF	TGTGCCTGGAACACAGGGGCGGATGAAAAACTGTTTTTT
.	TRBV9	TRBJ2-3	.	CASSVVVGGLGGTDTQYF	TGTGCCAGCAGCGTAGTCGTGGGGGGGCTCGGTGGCACAGATACGCAGTATTTT
.	TRBV7-8	TRBJ1-1	.	CASSSMTVTEAFF	TGTGCCAGCAGCTCGATGACAGTCACTGAAGCTTTCTTT
.	TRBV6-6	TRBJ1-5	.	CASSYSIREPQHF	TGTGCCAGCAGTTACTCGATCCGGGAGCCCCAGCATTTT
.	TRBV11-3	TRBJ2-4	.	CASTLGRRQNIQYF	TGTGCCAGCACCCTGGGGAGGAGGCAAAACATTCAGTACTTC
.	TRBV30	TRBJ1-1	.	CAWWKPGHESEAFF	TGTGCCTGGTGGAAACCGGGACACGAGAGTGAAGCTTTCTTT
.	TRBV9	TRBJ1-2	few	CASSEGGGRYGYTF	TGTGCCAGCAGCGAGGGCGGGGGTAGATATGGCTACACCTTC
TRBD2	TRBV5-4	TRBJ2-7	.	CASSGGLAGGTYEQYF	TGTGCCAGCAGCGGGGGACTAGCGGGGGGGACCTACGAGCAGTACTTC
.	TRBV19	TRBJ1-5	.	CASSIGPGLNQPQHF	TGTGCCAGTAGTATCGGGCCAGGGTTAAATCAGCCCCAGCATTTT
.	TRBV6-1	TRBJ1-5	.	CASSEPLRAQPQHF	TGTGCCAGCAGTGAACCCCTCAGGGCTCAGCCCCAGCATTTT
.	TRBV6-5	TRBJ1-3	.	CASCTTFGSGNTIYF	TGTGCCAGCTGTACGACATTTGGCTCCGGAAACACCATATATTTT
.	TRBV7-2	TRBJ2-4	.	CASSLGGGPQNIQYF	TGTGCCAGCAGCTTAGGGGGGGGGCCCCAAAACATTCAGTACTTC
.	TRBV28	TRBJ2-7	.	CASSFDPTEALPSYEQYF	TGTGCCAGCAGTTTTGACCCAACGGAGGCCCTACCCTCCTACGAGCAGTACTTC
TRBD1	TRBV6-5	TRBJ1-6	.	CASSYDRGMDSPLHF	TGTGCCAGCAGTTACGACAGGGGGATGGATTCACCCCTCCACTTT
.	TRBV9	TRBJ2-3	.	CASSNIVATTNTQYF	TGTGCCAGCAGTAACATCGTGGCTACGACAAATACGCAGTATTTT
.	TRBV19	TRBJ1-5	.	CASSISDSNQPQHF	TGTGCCAGTAGTATCTCAGATAGCAATCAGCCCCAGCATTTT
.	TRBV7-9	TRBJ1-2	.	CASSPSGLPPTF	TGTGCCAGCAGCCCCAGCGGGCTGCCTCCTACCTTC
.	TRBV2	TRBJ1-1	.	CASGYLTTEAFF	TGTGCCAGCGGGTATTTGACAACTGAAGCTTTCTTT
.	TRBV7-6	TRBJ2-7	.	CASSLAGDSYEQYF	TGTGCCAGCAGCTTAGCGGGCGACAGCTACGAGCAGTACTTC
TRBD1	TRBV6-5	TRBJ1-1	.	CASSDLQGPREAFF	TGCGCCAGCAGTGACTTACAGGGGCCTAGGGAAGCTTTCTTT
.	TRBV27	TRBJ1-6	.	CASSSRGISYNSPLHF	TGTGCCAGCAGTAGCAGGGGAATATCCTATAATTCACCCCTCCACTTT
.	TRBV6-5	TRBJ1-1	.	CASKEPRENTEAFF	TGTGCCAGCAAGGAGCCTAGAGAGAACACTGAAGCTTTCTTT
.	TRBV29-1	TRBJ2-1	.	CSSILRDSNNEQFF	TGCAGCTCTATCCTGCGGGACTCCAACAATGAGCAGTTCTTC
TRBD1	TRBV5-1	TRBJ2-5	.	CASSFGTGIQETQYF	TGCGCCAGCAGCTTCGGGACAGGGATCCAAGAGACCCAGTACTTC
.	TRBV10-3	TRBJ1-5	.	CAISEWEGTGQPQHF	TGTGCCATCAGTGAGTGGGAGGGGACGGGCCAGCCCCAGCATTTT
.	TRBV2	TRBJ2-4	.	CASSPNRDGLAKNIQYF	TGTGCCAGCAGTCCTAACAGGGACGGTCTAGCCAAAAACATTCAGTACTTC
.	TRBV7-9	TRBJ1-2	.	CASSLGQGGRYTF	TGTGCCAGCAGCTTAGGGCAGGGTGGTCGCTACACCTTC